The clone carrying this T cell receptor beta chain has just a few counts. This record belongs to a study of human T cells and chemical hapten exposure. TCRdb reprocessed the RACE reads with MiXCR, giving one entry per CDR3 protein. The sample lists around 380,000 distinct CDR3 sequences, around 5.5% seen once, with 7% to 10% in the top ten. Indicated time point: pre-sensitization, week 0. Treatment reported: therapeutic diphenylcyclopropenone sensitization with weekly scalp DPC. CDR3 size: 15 residues. V lost 2 bases and J lost 5, with 15 bases in between. Germline V gene sequence: CDR1 SGHRS, CDR2 YFSETQ.

This clonotype originated in a woman aged 18-29 years with alopecia areata. Some clones in this sample may be carry-over from other donors' samples. The chain has TRBV5-1 and TRBJ2-3; D not resolved. The source was whole blood, collected in connection with sensitization to the hapten diphenylcyclopropenone (DPC). CDR3 sequence reads: CASSFFRTPGDTQYF. Written as DNA, the CDR3 is TGCGCCAGCAGCTTCTTCCGGACCCCAGGAGATACGCAGTATTTT.